The 28 T cell receptor beta chains in this list originate from one sample, sequenced in a study of identical twins. TCRdb re-derived calls from the 5' RACE reads in MiXCR, one entry per CDR3 protein. The table includes around 480,000 distinct CDR3 sequences, 13% to 15% detected once. This sample was shared with a second study, whose subject was yellow fever vaccine responses in identical twins.

The specimen was CD4+ T cells sorted from blood. These receptors all stem from a woman in her late teens or twenties in good health.

This clonotype was counted many times. The junction departs from the called germline gene at one end, perhaps through a read error. The chain joins TRBV5-1 to TRBJ2-5; D not certain. CDR3 length: 11 amino acids. CDR1 and CDR2 from the germline V gene are SGHRS and YFSETQ. The CDR3 nucleotides read TGTGCCAGCAGTTCCCAAGAGACCCAGTACTTC. As protein: CASSSQETQYF.

This clonotype was counted a single time. The V gene is TRBV4-3, the J gene TRBJ2-1, with 9 bases that match TRBD2. From germline, CDR1 is LGHNA and CDR2 YSLEER. This CDR3 has 17 residues. After removal of 0 bases from V and 7 bases from J, the junction contained 10 bases not matched to a gene. The CDR3 DNA follows: TGCGCCAGCAGCCAAGATCTGGGAAGCGGGAGGTCGAATGAGCAGTTCTTC. It specifies CASSQDLGSGRSNEQFF.

The V gene is TRBV6-1, the J gene TRBJ2-2; TRBD2 agrees at 10 bases. Germline CDR1 and CDR2: MNHNS and SASEGT. Losses at the gene ends were 7 bases for V and 1 base for J; bases not matched to a gene: 3. The CDR3 runs to 15 residues. This chain's CDR3 is CASMRTSGNTGELFF. CDR3 DNA: TGTGCCAGCATGAGGACTAGCGGGAACACCGGGGAGCTGTTTTTT.

This clonotype came up many times. This chain uses TRBV5-1 with TRBJ2-4, with TRBD1 as a possible D gene (6 bases). The V and J ends lost 1 base and 7 bases respectively, with 12 bases between them. Germline assignment: CDR1 SGHRS and CDR2 YFSETQ. This CDR3 is built from 14 residues. The CDR3 loop is CASSLHTGTNIQYF. The CDR3 DNA sequence: TGCGCCAGCAGCTTGCATACAGGGACGAACATTCAGTACTTC.

This sequence joins TRBV12-3 or TRBV12-4 and TRBJ2-7, with D perhaps matching TRBD1 (6 bases). The ends were cut back, 8 bases at V and 5 bases at J, with 16 bases in the middle. The CDR3 is made up of 13 amino acids. Written as DNA, the CDR3 is TGTGCCAGCCGACAGGAACAGGGCCACGAGCAGTACTTC. It yields the protein CASRQEQGHEQYF.

The sample holds a few counts of this clonotype. The DNA of the CDR3 is TGCAGCGCTCAACAGACAACCGGGGAGCTGTTTTTT. It specifies CSAQQTTGELFF. V is TRBV29-1 and J is TRBJ2-2; D is ambiguous. Between the trimmed V and J ends, which lost 7 bases and 5 bases, there was a span of 11 bases. CDR3 length: 12 residues. CDR1 and CDR2 (germline): SQVTM, ANQGSEA.

Many counts were recorded for this clonotype. The rearrangement uses TRBV12-3 or TRBV12-4 and TRBJ2-5; TRBD1 agrees at 10 bases. Trimming took 4 bases from V and 13 from J; bases not matched to a gene: 6. The CDR3 covers 12 residues. The CDR3, as DNA: TGTGCCAGCAGTTGGGGACAGGGGCCGAGGTACTTC. As protein: CASSWGQGPRYF.

This clonotype was seen a handful of times. J is TRBJ2-3 and V is TRBV28; 8 bases line up with TRBD1. The V segment lost 8 bases and the J segment 6 bases; nucleotides outside the gene matches: 16. Looked up from germline, CDR1 is MDHEN and CDR2 is SYDVKM. This CDR3 region has 16 residues. The CDR3 loop is CASFPGTGPIGDTQYF. CDR3 in DNA: TGTGCCAGCTTCCCTGGGACAGGCCCGATCGGGGATACGCAGTATTTT. The full variable domain, completed using reference TRBV28 and TRBJ2-3, is DVKVTQSSRYLVKRTGEKVFLECVQDMDHENMFWYRQDPGLGLRLIYFSYDVKMKEKGDIPEGYSVSREKKERFSLILESASTNQTSMYLCASFPGTGPIGDTQYFGPGTRLTVL.

This chain joins TRBV7-9 and TRBJ1-2; D might be TRBD1 (6 bases). The CDR3 consists of 16 residues. Trimming cost V 4 bases and J 3 bases, with 18 bases left between them. Germline V gives CDR1 SEHNR, CDR2 FQNEAQ (reference sequence). CDR3 in amino acids: CASSSKGGTAHYGYTF. CDR3 sequence (DNA): TGTGCCAGCAGCTCAAAGGGGGGAACAGCCCACTATGGCTACACCTTC. The full variable domain, completed using reference TRBV7-9 and TRBJ1-2, is DTGVSQNPRHKITKRGQNVTFRCDPISEHNRLYWYRQTLGQGPEFLTYFQNEAQLEKSRLLSDRFSAERPKGSFSTLEIQRTEQGDSAMYLCASSSKGGTAHYGYTFGSGTRLTVV.

This chain connects TRBV28 to TRBJ2-2; D ambiguous. The CDR3 extends over 13 amino acids. The germline CDR1 and CDR2 sequences are MDHEN and SYDVKM. V was shortened by 2 bases and J by 5 bases, with 6 bases between the two germline ends. The CDR3 DNA reads TGTGCCAGCAGTTTAACGTTTACCGGGGAGCTGTTTTTT. It yields the protein CASSLTFTGELFF.

The V call is TRBV5-5, the J call TRBJ1-5, with D possibly matching TRBD1 (6 bases). This CDR3 spans 14 amino acids. Trimming stripped 4 bases from V and 6 bases from J, with 14 bases between. CDR1 and CDR2 (germline): SGHKS, YYEKEE (reference sequence). This CDR3 is CASSLRGARQPQHF. CDR3 nucleotides: TGTGCCAGCAGCCTCAGGGGCGCACGTCAGCCCCAGCATTTT.

This clonotype was seen a handful of times. The rearrangement uses TRBV29-1 and TRBJ2-7, with TRBD2 as a possible D gene (7 bases). Trimming removed 3 bases from V and 5 bases from J, with 23 bases in between. CDR1 and CDR2 (germline): SQVTM, ANQGSEA. The CDR3 spans 16 residues. The DNA of the CDR3 is TGCAGCGTTGACCGTCTTTCCGGGAGGCCAGGGGACGAGCAGTACTTC. Protein sequence: CSVDRLSGRPGDEQYF.

This clonotype appeared a few times. The chain uses TRBV12-3 or TRBV12-4 and TRBJ2-3; 14 bases match TRBD2. V dropped 7 bases and J dropped 5; count of bases not matched to a gene: 8. The CDR3 loop spans 16 amino acids. For the CDR3, the DNA is TGTGCCAGCAAACCGACTAGCGGGGGGGCGGGAGATACGCAGTATTTT. Translating gives CASKPTSGGAGDTQYF.

This clonotype turned up a few times. The rearrangement joins TRBV3-1 to TRBJ2-2, with D perhaps TRBD1 (6 bases). This CDR3 contains 15 residues. V was clipped by 7 bases and J by 4 bases, with 16 bases between them. Germline-derived CDR1 and CDR2 are LGHDT and YNNKEL (reference sequence). CDR3 region: CASKQGPLSTGELFF. CDR3 in DNA: TGTGCCAGCAAACAGGGCCCTCTTTCCACCGGGGAGCTGTTTTTT.

The genes are TRBV7-2 and TRBJ2-1; 9 bases line up with TRBD2. The CDR3 has 16 residues. Germline V gene sequence: CDR1 SGHTA, CDR2 FQGNSA. V lost 0 bases, J lost 6 bases, and 6 bases stayed unmatched. The CDR3 loop is CASSLAPAGGSNEQFF. The CDR3 region has the DNA TGTGCCAGCAGCTTAGCCCCCGCGGGAGGGTCCAATGAGCAGTTCTTC.

This clonotype has a handful of counts. The chain recombines TRBV15 with TRBJ2-1; TRBD1 matches 9 bases. The CDR3 covers 15 residues. Germline values: CDR1 LNHNV, CDR2 YYDKDF (reference sequence). V was clipped by 3 bases and J by 12 bases; unmatched bases: 12. The CDR3 DNA reads as TGTGCCACCAGCAGTAAGGACAGGGGTGCCTTCGGGCAGTTCTTC. Translation: CATSSKDRGAFGQFF.

This clonotype was observed a handful of times. The chain joins TRBV20-1 to TRBJ2-3, with 10 nucleotides matching TRBD2. The germline V gene encodes CDR1 DFQATT and CDR2 SNEGSKA (reference sequence). The CDR3 consists of 15 residues. Trimming cost V 7 bases and J 6 bases; bases outside gene matches: 13. CDR3 residues: CSGISLAGAGDTQYF. The CDR3 region has the DNA TGCAGTGGGATCTCGCTAGCGGGAGCGGGCGATACGCAGTATTTT.

This clonotype was seen many times. This chain connects TRBV12-3 or TRBV12-4 to TRBJ2-7, with unresolved D. This CDR3 is 13 amino acids long. The V end was cut by 2 bases, the J end by 5 bases, with 10 bases between. The CDR3 spells CASSLTERNEQYF. The CDR3 DNA reads as TGTGCCAGCAGTTTAACAGAAAGGAACGAGCAGTACTTC.

The J gene is TRBJ2-2, the V gene TRBV20-1; no definite D call. Germline CDR1 DFQATT, CDR2 SNEGSKA (reference sequence). V dropped 6 bases and J dropped 1 base, with 9 bases sitting between them. The CDR3 is 13 amino acids. CDR3 sequence (DNA): TGCAGTGCCGGACCCCGGAACACCGGGGAGCTGTTTTTT. Encoded protein: CSAGPRNTGELFF.

This clonotype showed up just a few times. The chain combines TRBV11-2 with TRBJ1-1; 12 nucleotides match TRBD1. The CDR3 consists of 15 residues. With 3 bases clipped from V and 10 bases from J, the junction kept 9 bases outside the gene matches. The germline V gene encodes CDR1 SGHAT and CDR2 FQNNGV. Written as DNA, the CDR3 is TGTGCCAGCAGCTTTCAGGGACAGGGGGCTAGCGGAGCTTTCTTT. Translation: CASSFQGQGASGAFF.

This clonotype was observed a handful of times. CDR3 protein: CASSFKAGAGVQYF. The DNA for the CDR3 is TGTGCCAGCAGCTTTAAAGCGGGAGCCGGGGTGCAGTACTTC. The chain couples TRBV7-2 to TRBJ2-7, with TRBD2 matching 8 bases. Trimming cost V 3 bases and J 9 bases; bases outside gene matches: 10. CDR1 and CDR2 (germline): SGHTA, FQGNSA. This CDR3 comprises 14 residues.

There are a few counts of this clonotype. The V and J genes are TRBV4-2 and TRBJ1-6; 9 bases match TRBD1. The CDR3 contains 16 residues. Germline-derived CDR1 and CDR2 are LGHNA and YNFKEQ. The ends lost 1 base at V and 10 bases at J; junction bases unmatched: 8. The CDR3 DNA is TGTGCCAGCAGCCAAGTCTTACAGGGGGCAGACTCACCCCTCCACTTT. It translates to CASSQVLQGADSPLHF.

This clonotype turned up a few times. The rearrangement uses TRBV20-1 and TRBJ2-5, with 11 bases fitting TRBD2. This CDR3 is built from 16 residues. Trimming cost V 6 bases and J 4 bases; bases outside gene matches: 13. Germline V gives CDR1 DFQATT, CDR2 SNEGSKA (reference sequence). CDR3 bases: TGCAGTGCCAACGGAGATGGGCTAGCGGGGGGAGAGACCCAGTACTTC. Translated, it gives CSANGDGLAGGETQYF.

The rearrangement links TRBV20-1 to TRBJ2-3; 7 positions agree with TRBD2. This CDR3 region has 15 residues. CDR1 DFQATT and CDR2 SNEGSKA come from the germline V gene (reference sequence). Trimming at V came to 5 bases and at J to 0 bases, leaving 8 bases not matched to a gene. The CDR3 DNA follows: TGCAGTGCTTCGGACAATAGCGGGAGCACAGATACGCAGTATTTT. Its protein product is CSASDNSGSTDTQYF.

The chain couples TRBV7-2 to TRBJ1-4; D unresolved. From germline, CDR1 is SGHTA and CDR2 FQGNSA. The CDR3 has 14 residues. Trimming removed 4 bases from V and 3 bases from J, with 9 bases in between. CDR3 bases: TGTGCCAGCAGCTCCATCGACGCTAATGAAAAACTGTTTTTT. It specifies CASSSIDANEKLFF.

V and J are TRBV7-9 and TRBJ1-5; 7 nucleotides agree with TRBD1. The CDR3 extends over 14 amino acids. Unmatched junction bases numbered 6, after V lost 4 bases and J lost 6 bases. Germline V lookup: CDR1 SEHNR, CDR2 FQNEAQ (reference sequence). The CDR3 DNA reads as TGTGCCAGCAGCTCCGAGACAGGGACTCAGCCCCAGCATTTT. As protein: CASSSETGTQPQHF.

This clonotype came up a few times. The rearrangement joins TRBV7-9 to TRBJ2-5, with 10 bases fitting TRBD2. J was trimmed by 6 bases and V by 1 base; bases with no gene match: 8. CDR3 length: 16 residues. Germline CDR1 reads SEHNR; CDR2 reads FQNEAQ (reference sequence). In DNA form, the CDR3 reads TGTGCCAGCAGCTTAGTAGCGGGAGGTACGTTGAAGACCCAGTACTTC. Its protein is CASSLVAGGTLKTQYF.

The V call is TRBV7-2, the J call TRBJ2-7; 12 bases fit TRBD1. The CDR3 contains 18 residues. V dropped 0 bases and J dropped 2; count of bases not matched to a gene: 8. Germline loops: CDR1 SGHTA, CDR2 FQGNSA. CDR3 sequence: CASSLAGQGALATYEQYF. CDR3 in DNA: TGTGCCAGCAGCTTAGCGGGACAGGGGGCATTAGCAACCTACGAGCAGTACTTC.